These T cell receptor beta chains were read from a single sample in a study of blood T cell repertoires in COVID-19. Only in-frame clones appear in the TCRdb table, and some are missing; sequencing was by immunoSEQ multiplex PCR. Counted here are under 200,000 clones, 82% occurring once; the ten biggest clones make up about 5%. Input material: PBMCs or T cells enriched from blood (not recorded which). These receptors were obtained from a woman in her fifties or sixties with acute COVID-19. The CDR3 runs from the conserved cysteine through the conserved F or W. D genes are given only for firm matches. Size is omitted from some rows. Given values are once, few, many or a class for expanded clones.

D: .; size: .; V: TRBV7-2; J: TRBJ2-1; CDR3: CASSLAGTLYNEQFF; DNA: TGTGCCAGCAGCTTAGCAGGGACACTCTACAATGAGCAGTTCTTC
D: TRBD2; size: .; V: TRBV6-5; J: TRBJ2-1; CDR3: CASSTSGPNEQFF; DNA: TGTGCCAGCAGTACTAGCGGTCCCAATGAGCAGTTCTTC
D: TRBD1; size: .; V: TRBV5-1; J: TRBJ1-1; CDR3: CASSWGQGANTEAFF; DNA: TGCGCCAGCAGCTGGGGACAGGGGGCGAACACTGAAGCTTTCTTT
D: TRBD1; size: .; V: TRBV5-5; J: TRBJ1-1; CDR3: CASSFGQVLYMNTEAFF; DNA: TGTGCCAGCAGCTTCGGACAGGTTCTCTACATGAACACTGAAGCTTTCTTT
D: TRBD2; size: .; V: TRBV5-4; J: TRBJ2-5; CDR3: CASSSGLGVETQYF; DNA: TGTGCCAGCAGCTCGGGACTAGGGGTGGAGACCCAGTACTTC
D: TRBD1; size: .; V: TRBV18; J: TRBJ2-5; CDR3: CASSPQGQHQETQYF; DNA: TGTGCCAGCTCACCACAGGGACAGCATCAAGAGACCCAGTACTTC
D: .; size: few; V: TRBV13; J: TRBJ2-1; CDR3: CASSGSGPEQFF; DNA: TGTGCCAGCAGCGGAAGCGGACCTGAGCAGTTCTTC
D: .; size: .; V: TRBV7-2; J: TRBJ2-1; CDR3: CASSAAIQRGEQFF; DNA: TGTGCCAGCAGCGCTGCCATTCAACGGGGTGAGCAGTTCTTC
D: TRBD2; size: .; V: TRBV10-2; J: TRBJ2-1; CDR3: CASSEVSGAYNEQFF; DNA: TGCGCCAGCAGTGAGGTCAGCGGGGCCTACAATGAGCAGTTCTTC
D: .; size: .; V: TRBV5-4; J: TRBJ2-5; CDR3: CASSGLETQYF; DNA: TGTGCCAGCAGCGGCTTAGAGACCCAGTACTTC
D: TRBD2; size: .; V: TRBV10-3; J: TRBJ2-1; CDR3: CATKTSSDEQFF; DNA: TGTGCCACCAAGACTAGCAGTGATGAGCAGTTCTTC
D: TRBD2; size: .; V: TRBV19; J: TRBJ2-3; CDR3: CASRAGGRAYTQYF; DNA: TGTGCCAGCCGAGCGGGGGGGCGCGCATATACGCAGTATTTT
D: .; size: .; V: TRBV11-3; J: TRBJ2-5; CDR3: CASSLGNRPPETQYF; DNA: TGTGCCAGCAGCTTAGGTAACAGACCCCCTGAGACCCAGTACTTC
D: TRBD2; size: few; V: TRBV7-6; J: TRBJ2-2; CDR3: CASSTFGGRARTGELFF; DNA: TGTGCCAGCAGCACCTTCGGTGGGAGGGCCAGGACCGGGGAGCTGTTTTTT
D: .; size: once; V: TRBV18; J: TRBJ1-1; CDR3: CASSPRQDGNEAFF; DNA: TGTGCCAGCTCACCGAGGCAGGACGGGAATGAAGCTTTCTTT
D: .; size: .; V: TRBV5-6; J: TRBJ2-2; CDR3: CASSLPTIGSTGELFF; DNA: TGTGCCAGCAGCTTGCCAACTATAGGTTCCACCGGGGAGCTGTTTTTT
D: TRBD1; size: .; V: TRBV7-2; J: TRBJ1-2; CDR3: CASSYRGLQGYTF; DNA: TGTGCCAGCAGCTACAGGGGGCTGCAGGGCTACACCTTC
D: TRBD1; size: .; V: TRBV4-3; J: TRBJ1-2; CDR3: CASSQGQGAGGYTF; DNA: TGCGCCAGCAGCCAAGGACAGGGGGCGGGAGGCTACACCTTC
D: TRBD1; size: .; V: TRBV7-8; J: TRBJ1-2; CDR3: CASSQGQGGTIGYTF; DNA: TGTGCCAGCAGCCAAGGACAGGGGGGGACTATAGGCTACACCTTC
D: .; size: .; V: TRBV18; J: TRBJ1-5; CDR3: CARTGFYSNQPQHF; DNA: TGTGCCAGGACAGGATTTTATAGCAATCAGCCCCAGCATTTT
D: TRBD1; size: .; V: TRBV27; J: TRBJ1-2; CDR3: CASSFRTGYGYTF; DNA: TGTGCCAGCAGTTTTCGGACAGGTTATGGCTACACCTTC
D: TRBD2; size: .; V: TRBV11-2; J: TRBJ2-7; CDR3: CASSSPLGTSGNRYEQYF; DNA: TGTGCCAGCAGCTCCCCCCTTGGGACTAGCGGGAATCGCTACGAGCAGTACTTC
D: .; size: .; V: TRBV24-1; J: TRBJ2-5; CDR3: CATSDPRQGWKTQYF; DNA: TGTGCCACCAGTGATCCACGGCAGGGATGGAAGACCCAGTACTTC